These 26 T cell receptor beta chains were all obtained from the same sample, sequenced in a study of cytomegalovirus exposure and HLA in healthy donors. 60 Vbeta and 13 Jbeta primers were used in PCR. Assay used: immunoSEQ multiplex PCR; TCRdb lists only in-frame clones, some missing. The repertoire holds some 150,000 clones, with roughly 80% as singletons. Material for sequencing was PBMCs. The receptors were gathered from a woman aged 40 to 50 in good health and CMV-seropositive.

This chain connects TRBV15 to TRBJ1-1; D remains ambiguous. This CDR3 spans 11 amino acids. V was trimmed by 4 bases and J by 5 bases, leaving 5 bases between them. The germline V gene encodes CDR1 LNHNV and CDR2 YYDKDF (reference sequence). The CDR3 DNA sequence: TGTGCCACCAGCACCGGGACTGAAGCTTTCTTT. Protein product: CATSTGTEAFF.

V is TRBV7-9 and J is TRBJ2-1; 10 nucleotides agree with TRBD1. The CDR3 loop spans 16 amino acids. The ends lost 0 bases at V and 7 bases at J; junction bases unmatched: 6. Germline V gene sequence: CDR1 SEHNR, CDR2 FQNEAQ (reference sequence). CDR3 loop: CASSLATGGASNEQFF. CDR3 bases: TGTGCCAGCAGCTTAGCGACAGGGGGCGCCAGTAATGAGCAGTTCTTC.

J is TRBJ2-1 and V is TRBV19; 13 bases align to TRBD2. This CDR3 has 14 amino acids. V was clipped by 6 bases and J by 5 bases; unmatched bases: 1. Germline-derived CDR1 and CDR2 are LNHDA and SQIVND (reference sequence). CDR3 bases: TGTGCCAGTAGGGGGACTAGCGGGGACAATGAGCAGTTCTTC. It yields the protein CASRGTSGDNEQFF.

The chain couples TRBV15 to TRBJ1-5; a weak D match, TRBD1 (5 bases). V was cut by 0 bases and J by 3 bases, with 15 bases left in between. Germline V gene lookup returns CDR1 LNHNV and CDR2 YYDKDF (reference sequence). The CDR3 extends over 17 amino acids. CDR3 sequence (DNA): TGTGCCACCAGCAGAGAGTGGGCAGGGCGCTCCAATCAGCCCCAGCATTTT. Its translation is CATSREWAGRSNQPQHF.

The V and J genes are TRBV7-3 and TRBJ1-2; 8 bases are a match to TRBD1. V dropped 5 bases and J dropped 7; count of bases not matched to a gene: 9. Germline loops: CDR1 SGHTA, CDR2 FQGTGA. This CDR3 contains 14 residues. Written as DNA, the CDR3 is TGTGCCAGCAGCCCGGGGACAGGTTATGCTGGCTACACCTTC. This encodes CASSPGTGYAGYTF.

The V gene is TRBV14, the J gene TRBJ1-5, with D perhaps matching TRBD1 (6 bases). The ends were cut back, 4 bases at V and 4 bases at J, with 11 bases in the middle. Germline V gives CDR1 SGHDN, CDR2 FVKESK. This CDR3 has 14 amino acids. The CDR3 DNA reads TGTGCCAGCAGCCGAGGACAGCCTAATCAGCCCCAGCATTTT. It encodes CASSRGQPNQPQHF.

The V call is TRBV6-5, the J call TRBJ2-2, with 9 bases lining up with TRBD1. CDR3 length: 15 residues. V gave up 6 bases and J gave up 1 base; unmatched junction bases: 3. Per germline, CDR1 MNHEY and CDR2 SVGAGI. The chain's CDR3 is CASRRQGVNTGELFF. Here the CDR3 DNA reads TGTGCCAGCAGGCGACAGGGGGTGAACACCGGGGAGCTGTTTTTT.

The CDR3 DNA sequence: TGTGCCAGCAGGGCGCTAGCGGCTAGCACAGATACGCAGTATTTT. Amino acids: CASRALAASTDTQYF. The rearrangement links TRBV6-1 to TRBJ2-3, with 7 bases matching TRBD2. Germline V gene sequence: CDR1 MNHNS, CDR2 SASEGT. J lost 0 bases, V lost 6 bases, and 6 bases had no gene match. The CDR3 length is 15 residues.

This clone has only a few counts. The gene calls are TRBV19 and TRBJ2-7; perhaps TRBD1 as D (5 bases). Germline V gene data show CDR1 as LNHDA and CDR2 as SQIVND (reference sequence). V was pared by 3 bases and J by 7 bases, with 16 bases between. The CDR3 is 14 residues long. The DNA of the CDR3 is TGTGCCAGTAGTATGATACACGACTCAGGGGAGCAGTACTTC. Translation gives CASSMIHDSGEQYF. Full variable domain (missing parts from reference TRBV19 and TRBJ2-7): DGGITQSPKYLFRKEGQNVTLSCEQNLNHDAMYWYRQDPGQGLRLIYYSQIVNDFQKGDIAEGYSVSREKKESFPLTVTSAQKNPTAFYLCASSMIHDSGEQYFGPGTRLTVT.

The J gene is TRBJ2-4, the V gene TRBV9; 8 bases fit TRBD1. The V segment lost 0 bases and the J segment 8 bases; nucleotides outside the gene matches: 4. The V gene's germline CDR1 is SGDLS and CDR2 YYNGEE. CDR3 size: 14 residues. The CDR3 reads CASSVDGTGDIQYF. The DNA for the CDR3 is TGTGCCAGCAGCGTAGATGGGACAGGCGACATTCAGTACTTC.

J is TRBJ2-1 and V is TRBV29-1, with D possibly matching TRBD2 (6 bases). CDR3 size: 12 residues. Germline loops: CDR1 SQVTM, CDR2 ANQGSEA. In nucleotides, the CDR3 is TGCAGTTACACGGGGGTCTACAATGAGCAGTTCTTC. This codes for CSYTGVYNEQFF.

V and J are TRBV21-1 and TRBJ2-4; TRBD1 is taken as the D call from the table, unchecked against the DNA. TRBV21-1 is deemed a pseudogene. The CDR3 runs to 13 residues. The CDR3 here is CASRHRVQNIQYF. The CDR3, as DNA: TGTGCCAGCAGGCACAGGGTCCAAAACATTCAGTACTTC.

This chain connects TRBV6-1 to TRBJ2-3; TRBD2 agrees at 8 bases. CDR3 length equals 17 residues. The V and J ends lost 3 bases and 0 bases, in that order; junction bases with no gene match: 8. Germline V lookup: CDR1 MNHNS, CDR2 SASEGT. The chain's CDR3 is CASSDEIAGPSTDTQYF. CDR3 DNA: TGTGCCAGCAGTGACGAGATAGCGGGGCCCAGCACAGATACGCAGTATTTT.

The rearrangement links TRBV29-1 to TRBJ1-1; D uncertain. CDR1 is SQVTM, CDR2 ANQGSEA, per germline. Trimming cost V 2 bases and J 0 bases, with 7 bases left between them. The CDR3 is made up of 13 amino acids. CDR3 amino acids: CSVERALNTEAFF. CDR3 sequence (DNA): TGCAGCGTTGAAAGAGCATTGAACACTGAAGCTTTCTTT.

V is TRBV21-1 and J is TRBJ2-5; the table's D gene call, TRBD2, was not cross checked with the DNA. TRBV21-1 counts as a pseudogene. The CDR3 totals 12 residues. CDR3 in amino acids: CASTGGQETQYF. In DNA form, the CDR3 reads TGTGCCAGCACGGGGGGGCAAGAGACCCAGTACTTC.

The rearrangement uses TRBV4-2 and TRBJ2-3; TRBD2 matches at 8 bases. This CDR3 is 19 amino acids long. V gave up 0 bases and J gave up 0 bases; unmatched junction bases: 11. Germline values: CDR1 LGHNA, CDR2 YNFKEQ. The CDR3 DNA sequence: TGTGCCAGCAGCCAAGAGTGGAGTAGCGGGGTTACTAGCACAGATACGCAGTATTTT. Translating gives CASSQEWSSGVTSTDTQYF.

The chain links TRBV2 to TRBJ2-7; the match to TRBD2 covers 10 bases. CDR1 and CDR2 from the germline V gene are SNHLY and FYNNEI. J lost 5 bases, V lost 8 bases, and 6 bases had no gene match. The length of the CDR3 is 13 residues. The CDR3 here is CASESGGGNEQYF. In DNA, the CDR3 is TGTGCCAGCGAGAGCGGGGGGGGGAACGAGCAGTACTTC.

The V gene is TRBV5-4, the J gene TRBJ2-7, with TRBD1 matching 8 bases. Unmatched junction bases numbered 5, after V lost 3 bases and J lost 0 bases. CDR1 is SGHNT, CDR2 YYREEE, per germline (reference sequence). The CDR3 extends over 15 amino acids. CDR3 sequence: CASSSRTGSSYEQYF. The DNA of the CDR3 is TGTGCCAGCAGCTCGCGGACAGGGAGCTCCTACGAGCAGTACTTC.

CDR3 nucleotides: TGCGCCAGCAGCCAAGACAGGGCCTCCTGGGGTGGCTACACCTTC. This encodes CASSQDRASWGGYTF. This chain connects TRBV4-1 to TRBJ1-2, with D tentatively TRBD1 (5 bases). This CDR3 contains 15 residues. Germline CDR1 MGHRA, CDR2 YSYEKL. V lost 0 bases and J lost 7, with 15 bases in between.

The chain recombines TRBV9 with TRBJ2-3; TRBD2 matches 8 bases. The CDR3 is 16 amino acids. Germline loops: CDR1 SGDLS, CDR2 YYNGEE. V trimming: 4 bases; J trimming: 3 bases; junction bases outside the gene matches: 10. The CDR3: CASSTGLAVRTDTQYF. CDR3 DNA sequence: TGTGCCAGCAGCACCGGACTAGCCGTGCGGACAGATACGCAGTATTTT. Variable domain in full (rest from reference TRBV9 and TRBJ2-3): DSGVTQTPKHLITATGQRVTLRCSPRSGDLSVYWYQQSLDQGLQFLIQYYNGEERAKGNILERFSAQQFPDLHSELNLSSLELGDSALYFCASSTGLAVRTDTQYFGPGTRLTVL.

The V call is TRBV7-6, the J call TRBJ2-5; D possibly corresponds to TRBD2 (6 bases). Trimming stripped 1 base from V and 1 base from J, with 10 bases between. Germline CDR1 and CDR2: SGHVS and FNYEAQ. The CDR3 runs to 15 residues. The CDR3 region is CASSLGRGLQETQYF. CDR3 nucleotides: TGTGCCAGCAGCTTAGGGAGGGGTCTCCAAGAGACCCAGTACTTC.

The chain links TRBV11-2 to TRBJ1-2, with a possible D match to TRBD1 (5 bases). V was pared by 1 base and J by 8 bases, with 14 bases between. Germline V CDR1 and CDR2: SGHAT, FQNNGV. The CDR3 totals 14 residues. The CDR3 nucleotides read TGTGCCAGCAGCTTAGGGCGGGGACCCTCGGGCTACACCTTC. Residues: CASSLGRGPSGYTF.

This chain joins TRBV5-4 and TRBJ1-3; tentative D call: TRBD1 (5 bases). Deletions cut 1 base from V and 0 bases from J, with 11 bases between. The CDR3 extends over 16 amino acids. Germline assignment: CDR1 SGHNT and CDR2 YYREEE (reference sequence). CDR3 protein: CASSLSGIFSGNTIYF. In DNA, the CDR3 is TGTGCCAGCAGCTTGTCAGGGATATTCTCTGGAAACACCATATATTTT.

This clone was found a few times. This chain joins TRBV10-3 and TRBJ2-7, with D unclear. Trimming removed 2 bases at V and 4 bases at J, with 3 bases between. There are 11 residues in the CDR3. In germline, CDR1 is ENHRY, CDR2 SYGVKD. CDR3 sequence (DNA): TGTGCCATCAGTGAGGAGTACGAGCAGTACTTC. Its translation is CAISEEYEQYF.

This clone was recorded only once. CDR3 region: CASSRGQDSGNTIYF. The CDR3 region has the DNA TGTGCCAGCAGTAGGGGACAGGACTCTGGAAACACCATATATTTT. The rearrangement joins TRBV6-1 to TRBJ1-3, with 8 bases aligning to TRBD1. The ends lost 5 bases at V and 0 bases at J; junction bases unmatched: 3. CDR1 is MNHNS and CDR2 is SASEGT in the germline V gene. CDR3 size: 15 residues.

This clone was counted between two and nine times. The rearrangement links TRBV10-1 to TRBJ2-2, with a tentative D call TRBD1 (5 bases). Between the trimmed V and J ends, which lost 6 bases and 1 base, there was a span of 9 bases. This CDR3 comprises 14 residues. CDR1 is WNHNN, CDR2 SYGVQD, per germline (reference sequence). The CDR3 region has the DNA TGCGCCAGCAGCCCACAGGTGAACACCGGGGAGCTGTTTTTT. Protein: CASSPQVNTGELFF.